Listed below are T cell receptor beta chains from one sample, sequenced in a study of cytomegalovirus exposure and HLA in healthy donors. Method: immunoSEQ multiplex PCR; TCRdb's copy keeps in-frame clones and lacks some. Of approximately 100,000 clones listed, roughly three quarters are singletons. Input material: PBMCs. The receptor set was obtained from a middle-aged man in good health and CMV-seronegative. CDR3s include the opening cysteine and the closing phenylalanine or tryptophan. Fields, in order: clone size, J gene, V gene, D gene, CDR3 protein, CDR3 DNA. A D gene is named only where the DNA matches it firmly. Expanded clones are given a class, and other clones once, few, many or no size at all.

abundance: -; j_gene: TRBJ2-2; v_gene: TRBV5-6; d_gene: TRBD1; CDR3aa: CASSVEDRAGELFF; CDR3nt: TGTGCCAGCAGCGTAGAGGACAGGGCCGGGGAGCTGTTTTTT
abundance: -; j_gene: TRBJ1-2; v_gene: TRBV2; d_gene: TRBD1; CDR3aa: CASSGTGGGYTF; CDR3nt: TGTGCCAGCAGTGGGACAGGGGGAGGCTACACCTTC
abundance: -; j_gene: TRBJ2-7; v_gene: TRBV29-1; d_gene: TRBD1; CDR3aa: CSVNRDRGAEQYF; CDR3nt: TGCAGCGTTAACCGGGACAGGGGTGCGGAGCAGTACTTC
abundance: few; j_gene: TRBJ1-2; v_gene: TRBV11-1; d_gene: -; CDR3aa: CASSFGEYGYTF; CDR3nt: TGTGCCAGCAGCTTCGGTGAATATGGCTACACCTTC
abundance: -; j_gene: TRBJ2-2; v_gene: TRBV5-1; d_gene: -; CDR3aa: CASSSGRDSYTGELFF; CDR3nt: TGCGCCAGCAGCTCAGGGCGGGACTCCTACACCGGGGAGCTGTTTTTT
abundance: -; j_gene: TRBJ1-2; v_gene: TRBV6-1; d_gene: -; CDR3aa: CASSEALLYTNYGYTF; CDR3nt: TGTGCCAGCAGTGAAGCGCTTTTGTACACAAACTATGGCTACACCTTC
abundance: -; j_gene: TRBJ1-1; v_gene: TRBV5-4; d_gene: TRBD1; CDR3aa: CASSLEVRAGGAFF; CDR3nt: TGTGCCAGCAGCTTGGAGGTCCGGGCAGGGGGAGCTTTCTTT
abundance: -; j_gene: TRBJ2-1; v_gene: TRBV20-1; d_gene: -; CDR3aa: CSASRRNEQFF; CDR3nt: TGCAGTGCTAGTAGGAGGAATGAGCAGTTCTTC
abundance: -; j_gene: TRBJ1-1; v_gene: TRBV30; d_gene: -; CDR3aa: CAWSVMGGEAFF; CDR3nt: TGTGCCTGGAGTGTAATGGGGGGTGAAGCTTTCTTT
abundance: -; j_gene: TRBJ2-2; v_gene: TRBV7-2; d_gene: -; CDR3aa: CASSLVTYTGELFF; CDR3nt: TGTGCCAGCAGCTTAGTAACATACACCGGGGAGCTGTTTTTT
abundance: -; j_gene: TRBJ1-2; v_gene: TRBV10-3; d_gene: -; CDR3aa: CAISGVRGRTYGYTF; CDR3nt: TGTGCCATCAGTGGCGTCAGGGGTCGTACCTATGGCTACACCTTC
abundance: -; j_gene: TRBJ1-3; v_gene: TRBV7-2; d_gene: -; CDR3aa: CASSFSGTISGNTIYF; CDR3nt: TGTGCCAGCAGCTTTAGCGGGACAATCTCTGGAAACACCATATATTTT
abundance: -; j_gene: TRBJ1-1; v_gene: TRBV27; d_gene: TRBD1; CDR3aa: CASSRQGAHTEAFF; CDR3nt: TGTGCCAGCAGTAGACAGGGGGCGCACACTGAAGCTTTCTTT
abundance: -; j_gene: TRBJ2-7; v_gene: TRBV11-2; d_gene: -; CDR3aa: CASSRTVSYEQYF; CDR3nt: TGTGCCAGCAGTCGGACAGTTTCCTACGAGCAGTACTTC
abundance: -; j_gene: TRBJ1-2; v_gene: TRBV27; d_gene: -; CDR3aa: CASSSPGRSGYTF; CDR3nt: TGTGCCAGCAGTTCACCAGGCAGGTCTGGCTACACCTTC
abundance: once; j_gene: TRBJ2-6; v_gene: TRBV19; d_gene: -; CDR3aa: CASSIDYSGANVLTF; CDR3nt: TGTGCCAGTAGTATAGATTACTCAGGGGCCAACGTCCTGACTTTC
abundance: -; j_gene: TRBJ2-2; v_gene: TRBV18; d_gene: TRBD1; CDR3aa: CASSPWTAGTGSTGELFF; CDR3nt: TGTGCCAGCTCACCTTGGACGGCCGGGACAGGGTCCACCGGGGAGCTGTTTTTT
abundance: once; j_gene: TRBJ1-2; v_gene: TRBV7-9; d_gene: TRBD1; CDR3aa: CASSPSGTGTKGYTF; CDR3nt: TGTGCCAGCAGCCCCTCCGGGACAGGCACGAAGGGCTACACCTTC